One sample yielded the 21 T cell receptor beta chains listed below, sequenced in a study of blood T cells in healthy people across ages. Using a J-beta primer mix together with a sample-barcoded 5' primer, a second PCR was run for roughly 6 to 11 cycles. TCRdb recomputed calls from the 5' RACE reads with MiXCR, one row per CDR3 protein. The data show 1 million or so distinct CDR3 sequences, with approximately 25% seen just once and 0.75% held by the top ten. These sequences were also reported in another study, on T cells of mothers and their children.

Sequenced: blood. Every receptor here comes from a girl aged 2-10 years in good health.

V is TRBV29-1 and J is TRBJ2-7; 7 bases align to TRBD1. CDR3 length equals 13 residues. Trimming at V came to 5 bases and at J to 3 bases, leaving 7 bases not matched to a gene. Germline V gene data show CDR1 as SQVTM and CDR2 as ANQGSEA. Written as DNA, the CDR3 is TGCAGCGTTTTAGACAGGGACCTCTACGAGCAGTACTTC. Its protein is CSVLDRDLYEQYF.

This clonotype was seen only a few times. The chain couples TRBV4-1 to TRBJ2-1; 16 bases match TRBD2. V shed 0 bases, J shed 5 bases, and the junction held 7 bases outside the gene matches. Looked up from germline, CDR1 is MGHRA and CDR2 is YSYEKL. This CDR3 contains 19 residues. The CDR3 bases are TGCGCCAGCAGCCAAGATGCGGGACTAGCGGGAGGGCCTGACAATGAGCAGTTCTTC. The encoded protein is CASSQDAGLAGGPDNEQFF.

The J gene is TRBJ2-7, the V gene TRBV7-3; D may be TRBD1 or TRBD2 (6 bases each). Trimming stripped 5 bases from V and 5 bases from J, with 22 bases between. This CDR3 is built from 16 residues. Germline V gene sequence: CDR1 SGHTA, CDR2 FQGTGA. This CDR3 reads CASSPFGGGAGDEQYF. CDR3 coding DNA: TGTGCCAGCAGCCCCTTCGGGGGCGGAGCTGGGGACGAGCAGTACTTC.

The J gene is TRBJ1-4, the V gene TRBV27; D unresolved. The CDR3 sequence is 13 residues long. CDR1 and CDR2 (germline): MNHEY, SMNVEV (reference sequence). V was clipped by 4 bases and J by 15 bases, with 18 bases between them. For the CDR3, the DNA is TGTGCCAGCAGTTCCCCCATGAGCAAGAAAGTGTTTTTT. Translating it yields CASSSPMSKKVFF.

This clonotype was observed a few times. The chain carries TRBV6-2 or TRBV6-3 and TRBJ2-7; tentative D call: TRBD2 (5 bases). Germline V gives CDR1 MNHEY, CDR2 SVGEGT. The CDR3 has 14 amino acids. V was shortened by 3 bases and J by 5 bases, with 14 bases between the two germline ends. The CDR3 sequence: CASSYEVGSDEQYF. In DNA, the CDR3 is TGTGCCAGCAGTTATGAGGTGGGGAGCGACGAGCAGTACTTC.

V and J are TRBV7-2 and TRBJ1-1; D ambiguous. V was clipped by 5 bases and J by 2 bases, with 18 bases between them. Looked up from germline, CDR1 is SGHTA and CDR2 is FQGNSA. This CDR3 is 16 amino acids long. The CDR3 DNA reads as TGTGCCAGCAGCCTACCGACGAAGGAGCCAAACACTGAAGCTTTCTTT. Encoded protein: CASSLPTKEPNTEAFF.

The CDR3 protein is CASSLGHLGTEAFF. CDR3 sequence (DNA): TGTGCCAGCAGTCTCGGACACTTGGGGACTGAAGCTTTCTTT. The chain has TRBV27 and TRBJ1-1; D possibly corresponds to TRBD1 (5 bases). This CDR3 comprises 14 residues. The germline gives CDR1 MNHEY, CDR2 SMNVEV (reference sequence). V lost 5 bases, J lost 5 bases, and 15 bases lay in between.

The chain carries TRBV6-2 or TRBV6-3 and TRBJ1-5; 9 nucleotides match TRBD1. CDR1 is MNHEY and CDR2 is SVGEGT in the germline V gene. There are 16 residues in the CDR3. J gave up 1 base and V 6 bases, and 7 bases lay outside the gene matches. CDR3 bases: TGTGCCAGCAGCCTAAGGACAGGGGCGAGCAATCAGCCCCAGCATTTT. Its translation is CASSLRTGASNQPQHF.

A note on this clonotype: This is likely a read error, given that the CDR3 carries no conserved phenylalanine or tryptophan at its end. In DNA form, the CDR3 reads TGCAGCGCATTGACAGAAACAGGCGAGCAGTACTAC. Translated: CSALTETGEQYY. The chain employs TRBV29-1 and TRBJ2-7; maybe TRBD1 (5 bases). The germline CDR1 and CDR2 sequences are SQVTM and ANQGSEA. Trimming removed 7 bases at V and 6 bases at J, with 16 bases between. CDR3 length: 12 amino acids.

This clonotype occurred a few times. The V call is TRBV5-5, the J call TRBJ1-5; D gene unclear. V lost 2 bases and J 2 bases, leaving 11 bases between the germline ends. The CDR3 sequence is 15 residues long. Looked up from germline, CDR1 is SGHKS and CDR2 is YYEKEE (reference sequence). CDR3 in DNA: TGTGCCAGCAGCTTTAGGTTAAGGGGCAATCAGCCCCAGCATTTT. It codes for CASSFRLRGNQPQHF.

J is TRBJ2-7 and V is TRBV10-3; TRBD1 is a possible D gene (6 bases). V gave up 7 bases and J gave up 3 bases, with 13 bases separating them. The CDR3 sequence is 13 residues long. Germline V gives CDR1 ENHRY, CDR2 SYGVKD. The CDR3 sequence: CAIKGGMNYEQYF. The CDR3 DNA follows: TGTGCCATCAAAGGGGGTATGAACTACGAGCAGTACTTC.

This clonotype was picked up a small number of times. The V and J genes are TRBV20-1 and TRBJ2-5; the D gene is possibly TRBD1 (5 bases). The germline V and J ends were trimmed by 2 bases and 5 bases, with 12 bases remaining between them. In germline, CDR1 is DFQATT, CDR2 SNEGSKA (reference sequence). The CDR3 length is 13 residues. In DNA form, the CDR3 reads TGCAGTGCTAGACCAGGGCCAATGGAGACCCAGTACTTC. Amino acid sequence: CSARPGPMETQYF.

This clonotype has more than one count but fewer than ten. The junction and the germline gene differ at one end; a read error may be behind it. V is TRBV7-7 and J is TRBJ2-1; D remains unclear. Germline values: CDR1 SSHAT, CDR2 FNYEAQ (reference sequence). This CDR3 has 13 amino acids. The CDR3 loop is CASSLAWSHEQFF. Written as DNA, the CDR3 is TGTGCTAGCAGCTTAGCCTGGTCCCATGAGCAGTTCTTC.

This clonotype was seen only once. The chain has TRBV12-5 and TRBJ2-1, with 13 bases identical to TRBD2. This CDR3 spans 16 amino acids. The V gene's germline CDR1 is LGHNT and CDR2 FRNRAP. The ends lost 3 bases at V and 4 bases at J; junction bases unmatched: 3. CDR3 sequence: CASGFPTSGGYNEQFF. In DNA, the CDR3 is TGTGCTAGTGGTTTCCCGACTAGCGGGGGGTACAATGAGCAGTTCTTC.

This clonotype has more than one count but fewer than ten. V gene TRBV7-9 combines with J gene TRBJ1-1, with TRBD1 as a possible D gene (6 bases). Trimming shortened V by 1 base and J by 6 bases, and 15 bases separated the two germline ends. The CDR3 is made up of 15 amino acids. The germline V gene has CDR1 SEHNR and CDR2 FQNEAQ (reference sequence). The CDR3 spells CASSLGVQGKAEAFF. In DNA form, the CDR3 reads TGTGCCAGCAGCTTAGGGGTGCAGGGGAAGGCTGAAGCTTTCTTT.

This sequence joins TRBV7-3 and TRBJ2-3, with D possibly matching TRBD1 (6 bases). The CDR3 runs 13 residues. CDR1 and CDR2 from the germline V gene are SGHTA and FQGTGA. V was trimmed by 4 bases and J by 7 bases, leaving 12 bases between them. The CDR3: CASSSSGAYTQYF. The CDR3 DNA follows: TGTGCCAGCAGCTCCTCAGGGGCCTATACGCAGTATTTT.

This rearrangement joins TRBV7-2 to TRBJ2-3; tentative D call: TRBD1 (5 bases). The germline V gene encodes CDR1 SGHTA and CDR2 FQGNSA. Trimming left V 5 bases short and J 6 bases short, with 12 bases between. This CDR3 comprises 13 residues. The CDR3 protein is CASSPGFGDTQYF. DNA for the CDR3: TGTGCCAGCAGCCCAGGGTTTGGGGATACGCAGTATTTT. Full variable domain (remainder filled in from reference TRBV7-2 and TRBJ2-3): GAGVSQSPSNKVTEKGKDVELRCDPISGHTALYWYRQSLGQGLEFLIYFQGNSAPDKSGLPSDRFSAERTGGSVSTLTIQRTQQEDSAVYLCASSPGFGDTQYFGPGTRLTVL.

The chain joins TRBV28 to TRBJ1-6; no clear D gene. Trimming removed 2 bases at V and 7 bases at J, with 9 bases between. The germline V gene has CDR1 MDHEN and CDR2 SYDVKM. This CDR3 is built from 14 residues. CDR3 DNA: TGTGCCAGCAGTTTAGAGGGCTTAAATTCACCCCTCCACTTT. Its translation: CASSLEGLNSPLHF.

V gene TRBV29-1 combines with J gene TRBJ2-3; 7 positions agree with TRBD2. The CDR3 extends over 14 amino acids. CDR1 is SQVTM and CDR2 is ANQGSEA in the germline V gene. With V trimmed by 3 bases and J by 5 bases, 8 bases remained unmatched. Here the CDR3 DNA reads TGCAGCGTTGATGGCGGGAGTCCTGGAGATACGCAGTATTTT. Its protein product is CSVDGGSPGDTQYF.

The CDR3 sequence: CAISGASGSYEQFF. CDR3 nucleotides: TGTGCCATCAGTGGGGCTAGCGGGAGCTATGAGCAGTTCTTC. This rearrangement joins TRBV10-3 to TRBJ2-1; 10 nucleotides align to TRBD2. V was pared by 4 bases and J by 8 bases, with 5 bases of the junction left unmatched. The CDR3 runs 14 residues. Germline values: CDR1 ENHRY, CDR2 SYGVKD.

The sample holds a few counts of this clonotype. The chain combines TRBV12-3 or TRBV12-4 with TRBJ1-2; D uncertain. The V gene lost 6 bases and the J gene lost 5 bases, with 7 bases spanning the gap. This CDR3 comprises 11 residues. The CDR3 sequence is CASRREYGYTF. In DNA form, the CDR3 reads TGTGCCAGCAGAAGGGAGTATGGCTACACCTTC.